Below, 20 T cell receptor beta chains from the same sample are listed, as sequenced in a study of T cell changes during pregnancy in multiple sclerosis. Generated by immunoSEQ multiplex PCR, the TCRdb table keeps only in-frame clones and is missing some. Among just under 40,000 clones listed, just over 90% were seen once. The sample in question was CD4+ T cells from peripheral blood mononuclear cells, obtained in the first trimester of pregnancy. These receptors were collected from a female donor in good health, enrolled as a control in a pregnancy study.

The CDR3 here is CASSLVLRNTDTQYF. The CDR3 DNA is TGTGCCAGCAGCTTAGTTTTGCGGAACACAGATACGCAGTATTTT. The chain carries TRBV7-2 and TRBJ2-3; D is ambiguous. The germline V gene has CDR1 SGHTA and CDR2 FQGNSA. Between the trimmed V and J ends, which lost 1 base and 2 bases, there was a span of 10 bases. This CDR3 has 15 amino acids.

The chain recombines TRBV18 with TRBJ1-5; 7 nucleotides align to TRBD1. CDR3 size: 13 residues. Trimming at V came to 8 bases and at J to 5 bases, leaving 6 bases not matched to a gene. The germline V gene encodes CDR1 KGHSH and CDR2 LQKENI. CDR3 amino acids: CASAPTGDQPQHF. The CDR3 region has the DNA TGTGCCAGCGCCCCAACAGGGGATCAGCCCCAGCATTTT. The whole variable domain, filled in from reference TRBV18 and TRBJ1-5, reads NAGVMQNPRHLVRRRGQEARLRCSPMKGHSHVYWYRQLPEEGLKFMVYLQKENIIDESGMPKERFSAEFPKEGPSILRIQQVVRGDSAAYFCASAPTGDQPQHFGDGTRLSIL.

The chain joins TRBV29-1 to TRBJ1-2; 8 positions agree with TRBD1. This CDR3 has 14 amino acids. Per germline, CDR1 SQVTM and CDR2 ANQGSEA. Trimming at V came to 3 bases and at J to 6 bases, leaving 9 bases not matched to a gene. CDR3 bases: TGCAGCGTTGATAGTTCAGGGGGCGTAAATGGCTACACCTTC. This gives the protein CSVDSSGGVNGYTF.

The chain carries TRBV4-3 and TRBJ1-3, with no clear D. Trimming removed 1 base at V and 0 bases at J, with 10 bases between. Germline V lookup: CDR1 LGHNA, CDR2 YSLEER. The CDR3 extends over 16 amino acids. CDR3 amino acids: CASSQAVASSGNTIYF. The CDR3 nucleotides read TGCGCCAGCAGCCAAGCGGTCGCGAGCTCTGGAAACACCATATATTTT.

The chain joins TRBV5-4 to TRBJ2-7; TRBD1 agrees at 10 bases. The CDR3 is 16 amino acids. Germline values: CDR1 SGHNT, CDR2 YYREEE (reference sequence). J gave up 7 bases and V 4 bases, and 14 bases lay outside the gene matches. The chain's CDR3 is CASSPDRGLATGEQYF. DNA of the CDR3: TGTGCCAGCAGCCCGGACAGGGGGTTGGCTACTGGGGAGCAGTACTTC.

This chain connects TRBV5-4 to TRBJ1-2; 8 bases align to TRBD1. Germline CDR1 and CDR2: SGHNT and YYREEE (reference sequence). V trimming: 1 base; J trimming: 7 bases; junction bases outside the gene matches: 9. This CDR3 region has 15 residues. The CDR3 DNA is TGTGCCAGCAGCTTGTCCGGGACAGGAATCGGTGGCTACACCTTC. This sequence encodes CASSLSGTGIGGYTF. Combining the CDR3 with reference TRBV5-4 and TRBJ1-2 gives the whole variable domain ETGVTQSPTHLIKTRGQQVTLRCSSQSGHNTVSWYQQALGQGPQFIFQYYREEENGRGNFPPRFSGLQFPNYSSELNVNALELDDSALYLCASSLSGTGIGGYTFGSGTRLTVV.

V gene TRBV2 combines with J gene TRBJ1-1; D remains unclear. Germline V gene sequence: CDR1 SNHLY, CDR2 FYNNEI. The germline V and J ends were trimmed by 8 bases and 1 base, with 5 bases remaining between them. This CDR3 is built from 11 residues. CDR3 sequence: CASRWNTEAFF. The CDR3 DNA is TGTGCCAGCCGGTGGAACACTGAAGCTTTCTTT.

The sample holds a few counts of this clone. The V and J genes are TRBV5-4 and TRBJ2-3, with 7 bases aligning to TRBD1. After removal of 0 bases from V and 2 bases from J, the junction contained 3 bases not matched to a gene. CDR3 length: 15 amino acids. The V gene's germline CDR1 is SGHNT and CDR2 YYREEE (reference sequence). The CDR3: CASSLAGTATDTQYF. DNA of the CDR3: TGTGCCAGCAGCTTGGCCGGGACAGCCACAGATACGCAGTATTTT.

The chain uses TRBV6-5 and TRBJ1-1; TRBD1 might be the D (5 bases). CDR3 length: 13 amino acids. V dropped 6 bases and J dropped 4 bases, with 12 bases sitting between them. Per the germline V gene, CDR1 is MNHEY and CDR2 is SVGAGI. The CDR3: CASSRGGSTEAFF. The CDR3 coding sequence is TGTGCCAGCAGCCGGGGGGGGAGCACTGAAGCTTTCTTT.

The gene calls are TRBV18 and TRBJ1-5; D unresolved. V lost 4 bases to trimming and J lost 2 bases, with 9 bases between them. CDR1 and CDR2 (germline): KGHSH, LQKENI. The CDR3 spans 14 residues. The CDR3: CASSRDTGNQPQHF. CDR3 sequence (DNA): TGTGCCAGCTCACGCGACACGGGCAATCAGCCCCAGCATTTT.

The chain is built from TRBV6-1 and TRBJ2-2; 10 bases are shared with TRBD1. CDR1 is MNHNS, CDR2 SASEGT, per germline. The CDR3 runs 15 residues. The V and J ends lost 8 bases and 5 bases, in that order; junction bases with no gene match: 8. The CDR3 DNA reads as TGTGCCAGCCAAAGACAGGGGGCGCGGACCGGGGAGCTGTTTTTT. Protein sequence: CASQRQGARTGELFF.

In DNA, the CDR3 is TGTGCCAGCAGCCGTCAGGGTGGGATTACCTACGAGCAGTACTTC. As protein: CASSRQGGITYEQYF. The chain couples TRBV11-1 to TRBJ2-7; weak D call: TRBD1 (5 bases). Deletions cut 5 bases from V and 2 bases from J, with 16 bases between. Germline CDR1 is SGHAT and CDR2 is FQDESV (reference sequence). The CDR3 has 15 residues.

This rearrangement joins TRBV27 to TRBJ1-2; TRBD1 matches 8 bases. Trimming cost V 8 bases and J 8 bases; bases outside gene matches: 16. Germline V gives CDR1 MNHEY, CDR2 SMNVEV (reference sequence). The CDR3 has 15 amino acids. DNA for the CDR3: TGTGCCAGCTGGAAGTGGACAGGGCGAGGGAAAGGCTACACCTTC. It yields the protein CASWKWTGRGKGYTF.

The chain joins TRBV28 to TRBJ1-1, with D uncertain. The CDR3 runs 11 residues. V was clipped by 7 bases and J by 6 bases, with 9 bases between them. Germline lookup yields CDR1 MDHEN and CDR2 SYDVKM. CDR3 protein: CASTLPPEAFF. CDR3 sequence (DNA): TGTGCCAGCACTCTACCCCCTGAAGCTTTCTTT.

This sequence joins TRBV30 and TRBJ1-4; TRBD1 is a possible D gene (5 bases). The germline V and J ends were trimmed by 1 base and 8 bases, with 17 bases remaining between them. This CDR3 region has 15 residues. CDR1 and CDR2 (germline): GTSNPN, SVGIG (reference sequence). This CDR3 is CAWSAQRWEGEKLFF. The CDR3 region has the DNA TGTGCCTGGAGTGCTCAGCGGTGGGAGGGGGAAAAACTGTTTTTT.

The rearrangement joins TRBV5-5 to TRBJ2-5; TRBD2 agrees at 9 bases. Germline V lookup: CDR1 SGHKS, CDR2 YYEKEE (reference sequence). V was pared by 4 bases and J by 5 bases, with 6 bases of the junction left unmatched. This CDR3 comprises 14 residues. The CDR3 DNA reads TGTGCCAGCAGCCGCGGGGGGGCCTGGGAGACCCAGTACTTC. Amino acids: CASSRGGAWETQYF.

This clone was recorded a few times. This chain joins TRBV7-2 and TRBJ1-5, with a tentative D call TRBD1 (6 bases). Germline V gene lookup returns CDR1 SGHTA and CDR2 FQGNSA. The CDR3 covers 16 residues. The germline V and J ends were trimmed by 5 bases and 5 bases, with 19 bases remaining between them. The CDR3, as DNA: TGTGCCAGCAGCCTCACTGCCGTGGACAGATATCAGCCCCAGCATTTT. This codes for CASSLTAVDRYQPQHF.

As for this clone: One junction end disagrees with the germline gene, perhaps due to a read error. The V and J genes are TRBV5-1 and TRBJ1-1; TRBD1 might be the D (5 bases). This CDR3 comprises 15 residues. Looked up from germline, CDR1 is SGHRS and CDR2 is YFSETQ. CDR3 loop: CASSLVAGMNTEAFF. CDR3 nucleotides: TGCGCCAGCAGCTTGGTTGCAGGGATGAATACTGAAGCTTTCTTT.

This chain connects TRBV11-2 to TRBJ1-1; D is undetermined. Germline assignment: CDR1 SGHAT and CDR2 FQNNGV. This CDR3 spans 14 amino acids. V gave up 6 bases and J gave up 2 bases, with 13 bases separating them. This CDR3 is CASSLTEFNTEAFF. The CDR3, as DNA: TGTGCCAGCAGTCTAACAGAGTTCAACACTGAAGCTTTCTTT.

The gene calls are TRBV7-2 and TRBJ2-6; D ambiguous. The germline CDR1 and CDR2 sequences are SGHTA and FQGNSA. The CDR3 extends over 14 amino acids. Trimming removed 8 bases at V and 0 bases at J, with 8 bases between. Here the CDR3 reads CASSVYSGANVLTF. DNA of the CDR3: TGTGCCAGCTCGGTTTACTCTGGGGCCAACGTCCTGACTTTC.